This entry lists 8 T cell receptor beta chains sequenced from one sample in a study of cytomegalovirus exposure and HLA in healthy donors. Primers included in the PCR were 60 Vbeta and 13 Jbeta primers. The data were produced by immunoSEQ multiplex PCR, yet TCRdb's version contains in-frame clones alone and is incomplete. The sample has 180,000 or so clones, 60% to 85% seen once. The sample comprised PBMCs. Receptor source: a female donor in good health and CMV-seronegative.

The rearrangement links TRBV29-1 to TRBJ1-1, with 10 bases matching TRBD1. CDR3 size: 12 residues. V trimming: 6 bases; J trimming: 10 bases; junction bases outside the gene matches: 8. The germline CDR1 and CDR2 sequences are SQVTM and ANQGSEA. Written as DNA, the CDR3 is TGCAGCGTGCGAACCGGGACAGGGGCAGCTTTCTTT. It is translated as CSVRTGTGAAFF.

The V gene is TRBV2, the J gene TRBJ2-1; 8 nucleotides match TRBD1. V was pared by 4 bases and J by 8 bases, with 4 bases of the junction left unmatched. The germline gives CDR1 SNHLY, CDR2 FYNNEI. The CDR3 covers 13 residues. CDR3 loop: CASSATGVHEQFF. The CDR3 nucleotides read TGTGCCAGCAGTGCGACAGGGGTGCATGAGCAGTTCTTC.

This chain links TRBV5-1 with TRBJ2-7, with TRBD2 matching 9 bases. J gave up 0 bases and V 0 bases, and 4 bases lay outside the gene matches. The CDR3 covers 16 residues. Per the germline V gene, CDR1 is SGHRS and CDR2 is YFSETQ. The CDR3 sequence is CASSLGAGGSSYEQYF. As DNA, the CDR3 is TGCGCCAGCAGCTTGGGGGCGGGAGGGAGCTCCTACGAGCAGTACTTC.

The rearrangement joins TRBV7-3 to TRBJ2-6; D uncertain. The CDR3 extends over 16 amino acids. The germline V gene has CDR1 SGHTA and CDR2 FQGTGA. V was shortened by 4 bases and J by 0 bases, with 10 bases between the two germline ends. CDR3 protein: CASSSTSSSGANVLTF. In nucleotides, the CDR3 is TGTGCCAGCAGCTCAACTTCTAGCTCTGGGGCCAACGTCCTGACTTTC.

The CDR3 DNA is TGTGCCAGCAGTTTTGGGGAGGGGTTAGGCTACACCTTC. Encoded protein: CASSFGEGLGYTF. The chain uses TRBV28 and TRBJ1-2; the D gene is possibly TRBD1 (5 bases). Per the germline V gene, CDR1 is MDHEN and CDR2 is SYDVKM. CDR3 length: 13 amino acids. V lost 3 bases and J lost 8, with 13 bases in between.

This clone was detected a few times. V and J are TRBV19 and TRBJ2-5; no definite D call. The CDR3 consists of 14 residues. Germline CDR1 reads LNHDA; CDR2 reads SQIVND (reference sequence). Trimming removed 7 bases from V and 2 bases from J, with 14 bases in between. The CDR3 DNA sequence: TGTGCCAGTAACCAGATGACGGGTCAAGAGACCCAGTACTTC. Amino acids: CASNQMTGQETQYF.

The V and J genes are TRBV5-1 and TRBJ2-1, with TRBD2 matching over 7 bases. J was trimmed by 0 bases and V by 3 bases; bases with no gene match: 6. Germline V gene sequence: CDR1 SGHRS, CDR2 YFSETQ. The CDR3 loop spans 16 amino acids. This CDR3 is CASSSSGGSSYNEQFF. The CDR3 DNA reads as TGCGCCAGCAGCTCGTCCGGGGGGAGCTCCTACAATGAGCAGTTCTTC.

This clone was counted only a few times. The chain links TRBV11-3 to TRBJ2-7; 8 nucleotides agree with TRBD2. J was trimmed by 6 bases and V by 5 bases; bases with no gene match: 18. This CDR3 contains 17 residues. CDR1 is SGHNT, CDR2 YENEEA, per germline. The CDR3 coding sequence is TGTGCCAGCAGCCTTAGCCTGCAAGCGGGAGACTCCGGCGAGCAGTACTTC. As protein: CASSLSLQAGDSGEQYF.